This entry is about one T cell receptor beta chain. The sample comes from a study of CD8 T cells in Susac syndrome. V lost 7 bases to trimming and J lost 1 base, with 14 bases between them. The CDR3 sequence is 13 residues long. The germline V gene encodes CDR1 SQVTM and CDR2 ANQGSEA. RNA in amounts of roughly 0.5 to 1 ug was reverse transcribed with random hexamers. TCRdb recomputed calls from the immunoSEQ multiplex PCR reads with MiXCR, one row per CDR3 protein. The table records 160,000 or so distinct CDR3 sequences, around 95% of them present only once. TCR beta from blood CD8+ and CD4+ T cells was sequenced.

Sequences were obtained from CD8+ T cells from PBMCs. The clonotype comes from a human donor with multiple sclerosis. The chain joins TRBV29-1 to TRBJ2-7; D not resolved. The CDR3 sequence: CSALDSGSYEQYF. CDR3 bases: TGCAGCGCCCTCGACTCGGGTTCCTACGAGCAGTACTTC.